Listed below are T cell receptor beta chains from one sample, sequenced in a study of shared clonotypes between healthy human individuals. The method was immunoSEQ multiplex PCR; TCRdb's version includes in-frame clones alone and lacks a portion of them. The data contain about 490,000 clones, about 79% of them singletons. Material for sequencing was PBMCs. The receptors were gathered from a woman in her forties in good health. Some clones in this sample may be carry-over from other donors' samples. Both conserved end residues are part of each CDR3. The D gene is left open where the match is weak. Clone size is not always given. Where it is, it says once, few, many or a class for expanded clones.

NA | TRBJ1-1 | TRBV6-1 | NA | TGTGCCAGCAGTGAAATGGCAGCCCCTGGACTGGGCACTGAAGCTTTCTTT | CASSEMAAPGLGTEAFF
NA | TRBJ2-1 | TRBV13 | NA | TGTGCCAGCAGCTTAACGGGAGAGCAGTTCTTC | CASSLTGEQFF
TRBD2 | TRBJ2-5 | TRBV7-3 | NA | TGTGCCAGCAGCTTAACGGGGGGACTAGGAGCGACCCAGTACTTC | CASSLTGGLGATQYF
TRBD1 | TRBJ2-7 | TRBV4-3 | NA | TGCGCCAGCAGCAGCTACAGGGGATACTACGAGCAGTACTTC | CASSSYRGYYEQYF
NA | TRBJ2-3 | TRBV15 | NA | TGTGCCACCAGCAAGCCTCCCACAGATACGCAGTATTTT | CATSKPPTDTQYF
TRBD2 | TRBJ2-1 | TRBV28 | NA | TGTGCCAGTTTGACTAGCGGGAGAAGCAATGAGCAGTTCTTC | CASLTSGRSNEQFF
NA | TRBJ2-7 | TRBV7-9 | NA | TGTGCCAGCAGCTTGGAGCGGTCCTACGAGCAGTACTTC | CASSLERSYEQYF
TRBD2 | TRBJ2-1 | TRBV10-3 | once | TGTGCCATCAGTGTTATGGGAGCGGGGGAGCAGTTCTTC | CAISVMGAGEQFF
NA | TRBJ2-5 | TRBV7-9 | NA | TGTGCCAGCAGCCCGATGCGCCAAGAGACCCAGTACTTC | CASSPMRQETQYF
NA | TRBJ2-1 | TRBV4-1 | NA | TGCGCCAGCAGCCACACTTCGACCGGATACTCTTACAATGAGCAGTTCTTC | CASSHTSTGYSYNEQFF
NA | TRBJ2-5 | TRBV2 | NA | TGTGCCAGCAGTGATTGGGGGTCGGAGACCCAGTACTTC | CASSDWGSETQYF
TRBD2 | TRBJ2-2 | TRBV9 | once | TGTGCCAGCAGCGAGAGCGGGAGGTACACCGGGGAGCTGTTTTTT | CASSESGRYTGELFF
TRBD1 | TRBJ2-7 | TRBV27 | NA | TGTGCCAGCAGTTCCGGGACAGGGCGGTACGAGCAGTACTTC | CASSSGTGRYEQYF
TRBD2 | TRBJ2-3 | TRBV28 | NA | TGTGCCAGCAGTTCCCTTAGCGGGAGAGACACAGATACGCAGTATTTT | CASSSLSGRDTDTQYF
NA | TRBJ2-1 | TRBV18 | many | TGTGCCAGCTCACCACCTTCCCGGGGGGCGCTTGGACACAATGAGCAGTTCTTC | CASSPPSRGALGHNEQFF
NA | TRBJ1-2 | TRBV7-9 | NA | TGTGCCAGCAGCCCGATACCGATGGGGGGCTACACCTTC | CASSPIPMGGYTF
NA | TRBJ2-1 | TRBV5-1 | NA | TGCGCCAGCAGCTTGGTCGATGAGAGGGATGAGCAGTTCTTC | CASSLVDERDEQFF
NA | TRBJ2-2 | TRBV13 | NA | TGTGCCAGCGAACTTCTAAAAGCGGCGGGCCCCGGGGAGCTGTTTTTT | CASELLKAAGPGELFF
NA | TRBJ2-3 | TRBV4-2 | few | TGTGCCAGCAGCCAAGATTTTAGGGCTCTCTATACAGAGACGCAGTATTTT | CASSQDFRALYTETQYF
TRBD2 | TRBJ2-2 | TRBV7-9 | NA | TGTGCCAGCAGCCACGGGACTAAGAACACCGGGGAGCTGTTTTTT | CASSHGTKNTGELFF
NA | TRBJ1-1 | TRBV5-1 | NA | TGCGCCAGCAGCTTGGATGGGGGTGGCAGCGACACTGAAGCTTTCTTT | CASSLDGGGSDTEAFF
NA | TRBJ1-4 | TRBV7-6 | NA | TGTGCCAGCAGCTTAGTTTGGGGGGGGCAGTTTAATGAAAAACTGTTTTTT | CASSLVWGGQFNEKLFF
NA | TRBJ2-5 | TRBV4-2 | NA | TGTGCCAGCAGCCAAGAAATCCAGCGGGCAGAGACCCAGTACTTC | CASSQEIQRAETQYF
NA | TRBJ1-4 | TRBV28 | once | TGTGCCAGCAACCCACAGGTTAATGAAAAACTGTTTTTT | CASNPQVNEKLFF
NA | TRBJ2-2 | TRBV2 | few | TGTGCCAGCCGGAGACGGGGGGCCCCCGGGGAGCTGTTTTTT | CASRRRGAPGELFF
NA | TRBJ2-5 | TRBV19 | once | TGTGCCAGTAGTACCGAACCGGAGACCCAGTACTTC | CASSTEPETQYF
TRBD2 | TRBJ2-1 | TRBV4-2 | many | TGTGCCAGCAGCCAAGAGTTTAGCGGGTCCTACAATGAGCAGTTCTTC | CASSQEFSGSYNEQFF
NA | TRBJ1-1 | TRBV7-2 | NA | TGTGCCAGCAGCCCTCCCCCGGGGGCCACTGAAGCTTTCTTT | CASSPPPGATEAFF
TRBD1 | TRBJ1-2 | TRBV7-2 | NA | TGTGCCAGCAGCTTAGTACAGGGGGCGCGTTTGTATGGCTACACCTTC | CASSLVQGARLYGYTF
NA | TRBJ1-1 | TRBV5-1 | NA | TGCGCCAGCAGCTCGAGCTCTGAAGCTTTCTTT | CASSSSSEAFF
NA | TRBJ1-2 | TRBV5-1 | NA | TGCGCCAGCAGCTTTCAGGGAAACTATGGCTACACCTTC | CASSFQGNYGYTF
NA | TRBJ1-3 | TRBV30 | NA | TGTGCCTGGAGTGTACAGGACTCTGGAAACACCATATATTTT | CAWSVQDSGNTIYF
TRBD2 | TRBJ2-7 | TRBV28 | few | TGTGCCAGCAGTAGCGGGAGGGCTTCCTACGAGCAGTACTTC | CASSSGRASYEQYF
NA | TRBJ2-7 | TRBV27 | many | TGTGCCAGCATCGTGGGAGTTTACGAGCAGTACTTC | CASIVGVYEQYF
NA | TRBJ2-7 | TRBV28 | once | TGTGCCAGCAGTTCGGCGACCCTCCTGATTACATACGAGCAGTACTTC | CASSSATLLITYEQYF
TRBD1 | TRBJ1-2 | TRBV11-2 | NA | TGTGCCAGCAGCTCCCTACCGGGACAGGGCAACTATGGCTACACCTTC | CASSSLPGQGNYGYTF